This T cell receptor (beta chain) was identified in a study of shared T cell receptors in the human thymus. Profiled with immunoSEQ multiplex PCR; TCRdb holds only in-frame clones, not every one. The data contain approximately 400,000 clones, 85% to 95% of them singletons. Trimming left V 3 bases short and J 2 bases short, with 15 bases between. CDR3 length equals 16 residues. Germline CDR1 reads SGDLS; CDR2 reads YYNGEE. This clonotype was sampled from a human donor. The sample taken for sequencing was thymocytes. The rearrangement links TRBV9 to TRBJ2-1, with D uncertain. CDR3: CASSDVAAPTYNEQFF. CDR3 coding DNA: TGTGCCAGCAGCGATGTGGCAGCCCCCACCTACAATGAGCAGTTCTTC. The variable domain in full, completed from reference TRBV9 and TRBJ2-1, reads DSGVTQTPKHLITATGQRVTLRCSPRSGDLSVYWYQQSLDQGLQFLIQYYNGEERAKGNILERFSAQQFPDLHSELNLSSLELGDSALYFCASSDVAAPTYNEQFFGPGTRLTVL.